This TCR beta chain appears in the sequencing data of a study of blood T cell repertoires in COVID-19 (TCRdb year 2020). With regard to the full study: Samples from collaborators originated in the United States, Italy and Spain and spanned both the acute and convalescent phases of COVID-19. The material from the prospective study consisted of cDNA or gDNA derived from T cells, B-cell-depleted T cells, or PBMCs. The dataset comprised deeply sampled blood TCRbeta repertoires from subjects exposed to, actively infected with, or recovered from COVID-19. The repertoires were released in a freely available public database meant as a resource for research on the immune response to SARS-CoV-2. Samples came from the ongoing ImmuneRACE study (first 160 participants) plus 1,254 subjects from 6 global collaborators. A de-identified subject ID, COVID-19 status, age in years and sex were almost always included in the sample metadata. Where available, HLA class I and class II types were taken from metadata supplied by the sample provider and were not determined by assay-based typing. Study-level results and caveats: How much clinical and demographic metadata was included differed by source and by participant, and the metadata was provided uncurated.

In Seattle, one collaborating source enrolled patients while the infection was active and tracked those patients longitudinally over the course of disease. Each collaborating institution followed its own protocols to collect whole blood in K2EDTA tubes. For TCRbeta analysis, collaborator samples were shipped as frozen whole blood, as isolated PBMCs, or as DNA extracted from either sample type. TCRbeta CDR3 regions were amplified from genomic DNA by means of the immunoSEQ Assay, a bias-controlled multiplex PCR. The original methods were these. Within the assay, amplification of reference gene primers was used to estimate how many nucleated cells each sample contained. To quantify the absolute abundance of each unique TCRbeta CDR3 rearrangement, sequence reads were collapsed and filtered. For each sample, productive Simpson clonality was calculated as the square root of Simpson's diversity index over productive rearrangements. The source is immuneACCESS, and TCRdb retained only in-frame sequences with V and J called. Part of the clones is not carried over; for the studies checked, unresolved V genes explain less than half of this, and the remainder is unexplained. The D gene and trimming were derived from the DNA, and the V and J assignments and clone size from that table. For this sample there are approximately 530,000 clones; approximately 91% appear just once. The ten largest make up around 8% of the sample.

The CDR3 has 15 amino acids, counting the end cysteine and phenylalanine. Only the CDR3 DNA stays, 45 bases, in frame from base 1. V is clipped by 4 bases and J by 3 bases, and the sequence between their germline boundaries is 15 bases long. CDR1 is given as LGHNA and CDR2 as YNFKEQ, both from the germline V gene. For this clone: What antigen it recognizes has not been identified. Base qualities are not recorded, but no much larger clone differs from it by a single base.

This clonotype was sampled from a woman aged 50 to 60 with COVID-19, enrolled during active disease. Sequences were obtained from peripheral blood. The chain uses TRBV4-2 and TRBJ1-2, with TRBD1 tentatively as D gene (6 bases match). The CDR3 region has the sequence CASSLLQGADYGYTF. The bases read TGTGCCAGCAGCCTTTTACAGGGAGCGGACTATGGCTACACCTTC.